This passage covers 12 T cell receptor beta chains from one sample sequenced in a study of technical replicates of blood from a handful of donors. This table comes from immunoSEQ multiplex PCR, and its TCRdb copy is limited to in-frame clones, with some not included. There are more than 65,000 clones in the sample; approximately 80% occur only once, and nearly 4% lies in the top ten. Sequencing used PBMCs. The source of these receptors is a human donor in good health. Some clones in this sample may be carry-over from other donors' samples.

The chain has TRBV6-6 and TRBJ1-3; 8 bases are a match to TRBD1. The CDR3 has 15 residues. Trimming removed 1 base from V and 4 bases from J; junction bases left unmatched: 3. The germline gives CDR1 MNHNY, CDR2 SVGAGI (reference sequence). The CDR3 region is CASSYFTGGGNTIYF. The CDR3, as DNA: TGTGCCAGCAGTTACTTTACAGGGGGAGGAAACACCATATATTTT.

This clone was detected once. The chain has TRBV30 and TRBJ2-1, with D hard to call. V was cut by 3 bases and J by 3 bases, with 9 bases left in between. Germline V lookup: CDR1 GTSNPN, CDR2 SVGIG (reference sequence). CDR3 length: 13 amino acids. The CDR3, as DNA: TGTGCCTGGAGGTCCCCCTTCTACAATGAGCAGTTCTTC. The encoded protein is CAWRSPFYNEQFF.

The chain carries TRBV19 and TRBJ1-5; possible D gene TRBD1, 6 bases. The CDR3 runs to 17 residues. Trimming removed 5 bases at V and 0 bases at J, with 17 bases between. CDR1 LNHDA and CDR2 SQIVND come from the germline V gene (reference sequence). The CDR3 region is CASSAYGGAYSNQPQHF. The CDR3 DNA reads as TGTGCCAGTAGTGCATACGGGGGGGCCTATAGCAATCAGCCCCAGCATTTT.

There are a few counts of this clone. Germline is not matched at one junction end, which may reflect a read error. The chain employs TRBV10-1 and TRBJ1-1; TRBD1 matches 9 bases. This CDR3 has 15 amino acids. Germline V lookup: CDR1 WNHNN, CDR2 SYGVQD (reference sequence). CDR3 DNA: TGCGCCAGCAGTGATCCCAGGACAGGGGATACTGAGGCTTTCTTT. This codes for CASSDPRTGDTEAFF.

This clone appeared once. This sequence joins TRBV10-2 and TRBJ2-3, with 8 positions matching TRBD2. Germline-derived CDR1 and CDR2 are WSHSY and SAAADI. V trimming: 6 bases; J trimming: 3 bases; junction bases outside the gene matches: 5. This CDR3 contains 14 residues. CDR3 region: CASRTSAGTDTQYF. CDR3 nucleotides: TGCGCCAGCAGGACTAGCGCAGGGACAGATACGCAGTATTTT.

The chain recombines TRBV10-3 with TRBJ1-1; weak D call: TRBD1 (6 bases). The CDR3 has 15 residues. Germline V gene lookup returns CDR1 ENHRY and CDR2 SYGVKD. Trimming left V 6 bases short and J 5 bases short, with 19 bases between. Here the CDR3 DNA reads TGTGCCATCAGAAGAGAGGGGGGGGCTCGTACTGAAGCTTTCTTT. Translation gives CAIRREGGARTEAFF.

This sequence joins TRBV5-6 and TRBJ1-1, with D possibly TRBD1 on 5 matching bases. The CDR3 totals 14 residues. Trimming took 2 bases from V and 0 from J, leaving 8 bases between them. Germline loops: CDR1 SGHDT, CDR2 YYEEEE. The CDR3 loop reads CASSFRALNTEAFF. DNA for the CDR3: TGTGCCAGCAGCTTCAGGGCCCTGAACACTGAAGCTTTCTTT.

This clone has only a few counts. The chain has TRBV6-5 and TRBJ1-2; TRBD1 agrees at 9 bases. Germline loops: CDR1 MNHEY, CDR2 SVGAGI. Trimming cost V 8 bases and J 0 bases; bases outside gene matches: 7. CDR3 size: 15 residues. The CDR3 sequence is CASQQGASSNYGYTF. The CDR3 DNA follows: TGTGCCAGCCAACAGGGGGCTTCTTCTAACTATGGCTACACCTTC.

The chain recombines TRBV9 with TRBJ2-3; TRBD1 aligns across 7 bases. The CDR3 is 15 residues long. Germline V CDR1 and CDR2: SGDLS, YYNGEE. With 0 bases clipped from V and 6 bases from J, the junction kept 7 bases outside the gene matches. The CDR3 region has the DNA TGTGCCAGCAGCGTAGTAGAGACAGGGAAGGATACGCAGTATTTT. Translated, it gives CASSVVETGKDTQYF.

The chain recombines TRBV5-4 with TRBJ2-3; D perhaps matches TRBD1 (7 bases). V was clipped by 5 bases and J by 6 bases, with 13 bases between them. This CDR3 is built from 13 residues. The germline gives CDR1 SGHNT, CDR2 YYREEE (reference sequence). CDR3 nucleotide sequence: TGTGCCAGCAGAACCCCAGGGGGGGATACGCAGTATTTT. Protein sequence: CASRTPGGDTQYF.

The genes are TRBV10-3 and TRBJ2-7; D might be TRBD2 (6 bases). V lost 2 bases and J lost 4, with 9 bases in between. The CDR3 loop spans 13 amino acids. Germline CDR1 is ENHRY and CDR2 is SYGVKD. CDR3: CAISEDGRYEQYF. The CDR3 DNA reads TGTGCCATCAGTGAGGACGGGAGATACGAGCAGTACTTC.

V usage is TRBV4-1 and J usage is TRBJ2-3; 10 bases line up with TRBD2. Germline V gene data show CDR1 as MGHRA and CDR2 as YSYEKL. The CDR3 extends over 17 amino acids. The ends lost 4 bases at V and 4 bases at J; junction bases unmatched: 11. CDR3 region: CASSLEAAGGRADTQYF. Written as DNA, the CDR3 is TGCGCCAGCAGCCTGGAAGCAGCGGGGGGGAGAGCAGATACGCAGTATTTT.